This T cell receptor (beta chain) was captured in a study of glioma-infiltrating T cells after dendritic cell vaccination. Study-level information: Treatment, given 2003 to 2012, was autologous tumor lysate-pulsed dendritic cell vaccination.

Input was 2 to 2.5 ug genomic DNA, or all available if less. The PCR used 60 V beta and 13 J beta primers. Sequencing was performed with immunoSEQ multiplex PCR; in TCRdb, only in-frame clones are kept and a portion is missing. The top ten clones hold 3.2% of a sample with roughly 82,000 clones, about 90% of them seen once. V was clipped by 4 bases and J by 1 base; unmatched bases: 15. The CDR3 extends over 18 amino acids. CDR1 MDHEN and CDR2 SYDVKM come from the germline V gene. Fresh-frozen tumor tissue and more than two years of survival data were available for all. This chain links TRBV28 with TRBJ2-5; 7 bases line up with TRBD2. The sequence came from a human donor with glioblastoma. Sequenced material: blood, taken before dendritic cell vaccination. CDR3 amino acids: CASSSARSPGGGQETQYF. The CDR3 bases are TGTGCCAGCAGTTCCGCAAGATCGCCAGGCGGGGGCCAAGAGACCCAGTACTTC.